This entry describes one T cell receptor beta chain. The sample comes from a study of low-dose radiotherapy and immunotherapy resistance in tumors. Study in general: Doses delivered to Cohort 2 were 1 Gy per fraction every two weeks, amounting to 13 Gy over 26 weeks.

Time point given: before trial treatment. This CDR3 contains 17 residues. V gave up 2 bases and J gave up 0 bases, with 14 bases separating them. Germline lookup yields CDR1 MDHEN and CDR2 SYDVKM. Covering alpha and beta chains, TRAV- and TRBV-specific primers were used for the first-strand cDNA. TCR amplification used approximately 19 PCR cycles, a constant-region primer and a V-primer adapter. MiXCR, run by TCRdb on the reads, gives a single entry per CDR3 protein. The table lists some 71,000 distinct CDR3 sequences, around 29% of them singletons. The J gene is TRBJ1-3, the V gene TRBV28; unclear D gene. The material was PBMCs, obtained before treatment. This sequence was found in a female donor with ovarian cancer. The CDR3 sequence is CASSLRVGLPSGNTIYF. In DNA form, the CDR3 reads TGTGCCAGCAGTTTAAGGGTCGGCCTCCCCTCTGGAAACACCATATATTTT. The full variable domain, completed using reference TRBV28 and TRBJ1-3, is DVKVTQSSRYLVKRTGEKVFLECVQDMDHENMFWYRQDPGLGLRLIYFSYDVKMKEKGDIPEGYSVSREKKERFSLILESASTNQTSMYLCASSLRVGLPSGNTIYFGEGSWLTVV.